Each of the 19 T cell receptor beta chains below was sequenced from the same sample in a study of cytomegalovirus exposure and HLA in healthy donors. A multiplex PCR was run with 60 Vbeta primers and 13 Jbeta primers. Profiling relied on immunoSEQ multiplex PCR, and the TCRdb table lists in-frame clones only, not all of them. The sample has more than 85,000 clones; just over 75% are singletons. The sample was PBMCs. All receptors come from a man between 25 and 39 years old in good health and CMV-seropositive.

The gene calls are TRBV7-2 and TRBJ1-5; D perhaps matches TRBD1 (6 bases). The CDR3 runs 14 residues. The germline CDR1 and CDR2 sequences are SGHTA and FQGNSA. V lost 5 bases and J lost 6, with 14 bases in between. As DNA, the CDR3 is TGTGCCAGCAGCCTACAGGGATGGGGTCAGCCCCAGCATTTT. Protein product: CASSLQGWGQPQHF.

This chain connects TRBV5-5 to TRBJ2-7; D call uncertain. Germline-derived CDR1 and CDR2 are SGHKS and YYEKEE (reference sequence). Trimming removed 0 bases from V and 2 bases from J, with 9 bases in between. The CDR3 covers 14 residues. Here the CDR3 DNA reads TGTGCCAGCAGCTTGGAAATACAGACCTACGAGCAGTACTTC. This codes for CASSLEIQTYEQYF. Full variable domain (rest looked up from reference TRBV5-5 and TRBJ2-7): DAGVTQSPTHLIKTRGQQVTLRCSPISGHKSVSWYQQVLGQGPQFIFQYYEKEERGRGNFPDRFSARQFPNYSSELNVNALLLGDSALYLCASSLEIQTYEQYFGPGTRLTVT.

This chain joins TRBV7-2 and TRBJ2-4; perhaps TRBD2 as D (7 bases). V shed 1 base and J shed 7 bases, with 11 bases lying between them. This CDR3 spans 14 amino acids. Germline V gene lookup returns CDR1 SGHTA and CDR2 FQGNSA. The CDR3 region is CASSLGGGGNIQYF. The CDR3 coding sequence is TGTGCCAGCAGCTTAGGGGGGGGCGGGAACATTCAGTACTTC.

This clone was seen more than once but under ten times. The V and J genes are TRBV4-1 and TRBJ2-5; D remains unclear. This CDR3 has 14 amino acids. CDR1 is MGHRA, CDR2 YSYEKL, per germline. V was shortened by 5 bases and J by 1 base, with 11 bases between the two germline ends. CDR3 protein: CASSWRRFQETQYF. Written as DNA, the CDR3 is TGCGCCAGCAGCTGGCGGCGGTTCCAAGAGACCCAGTACTTC.

This chain joins TRBV6-5 and TRBJ2-3, with TRBD2 as a possible D gene (5 bases). Between the trimmed V and J ends, which lost 8 bases and 6 bases, there was a span of 12 bases. The CDR3 covers 12 residues. Germline V lookup: CDR1 MNHEY, CDR2 SVGAGI. The CDR3 spells CASRSLGDTQYF. Written as DNA, the CDR3 is TGTGCCAGCCGCTCACTAGGGGATACGCAGTATTTT.

This clone was seen a few times. The rearrangement uses TRBV5-6 and TRBJ2-1; 10 positions match TRBD1. Germline V gene sequence: CDR1 SGHDT, CDR2 YYEEEE. The V and J ends lost 5 bases and 4 bases, in that order; junction bases with no gene match: 9. This CDR3 region has 16 residues. CDR3 DNA sequence: TGTGCCAGCAGTACCGACAGGGGGCTAAGGTACAATGAGCAGTTCTTC. Translating it yields CASSTDRGLRYNEQFF.

The chain uses TRBV6-5 and TRBJ2-1; the D is unclear. The germline V and J ends were trimmed by 5 bases and 9 bases, with 11 bases remaining between them. Germline V gene sequence: CDR1 MNHEY, CDR2 SVGAGI. The CDR3 totals 12 residues. Written as DNA, the CDR3 is TGTGCCAGCAGTCTAACTCCGGGTGAGCAGTTCTTC. Encoded protein: CASSLTPGEQFF.

Details on this clone: In the same sample, other DNA sequences code for this CDR3. The genes are TRBV28 and TRBJ1-5, with D perhaps TRBD1 (5 bases). This CDR3 has 14 amino acids. V lost 3 bases and J 2 bases, leaving 8 bases between the germline ends. The V gene's germline CDR1 is MDHEN and CDR2 SYDVKM. The CDR3 DNA reads as TGTGCCAGCAGTTTGCGCAGGGGCAATCAGCCCCAGCATTTT. Translating gives CASSLRRGNQPQHF.

As for this clone: The junction departs from germline at one end; a sequencing error may be responsible. The chain recombines TRBV7-9 with TRBJ2-1; 13 bases match TRBD2. The CDR3 covers 15 residues. Germline V gene sequence: CDR1 SEHNR, CDR2 FQNEAQ (reference sequence). The CDR3 DNA reads TGTGCCAGCAGCTCCCGGACTAGCGGGGGCCCACCTCAGGTCTTC. Encoded protein: CASSSRTSGGPPQVF.

This chain links TRBV6-1 with TRBJ1-5, with D uncertain. V was cut by 4 bases and J by 7 bases, with 14 bases left in between. The CDR3 spans 14 residues. The germline gives CDR1 MNHNS, CDR2 SASEGT. The CDR3 protein is CASSALIGNQPQHF. In nucleotides, the CDR3 is TGTGCCAGCAGTGCCCTCATCGGGAACCAGCCCCAGCATTTT.

The sample holds a few counts of this clone. V gene TRBV27 combines with J gene TRBJ2-1; D remains unclear. V was shortened by 2 bases and J by 9 bases, with 8 bases between the two germline ends. This CDR3 has 12 residues. In germline, CDR1 is MNHEY, CDR2 SMNVEV (reference sequence). The CDR3, as DNA: TGTGCCAGCAGTTTAAATCGAGGTGAGCAGTTCTTC. Residues: CASSLNRGEQFF.

The chain links TRBV10-3 to TRBJ2-7; perhaps TRBD1 as D (5 bases). V lost 3 bases and J lost 9, with 33 bases in between. The CDR3 spans 19 residues. Germline lookup yields CDR1 ENHRY and CDR2 SYGVKD. The CDR3, as DNA: TGTGCCATCAGTGACATAATTCCCGGCCGAAGGGGTTTCTTGACGGGGCAGTACTTC. This translates into CAISDIIPGRRGFLTGQYF.

The chain uses TRBV7-2 and TRBJ1-1, with no clear D. This CDR3 is built from 13 residues. V was shortened by 5 bases and J by 6 bases, with 13 bases between the two germline ends. From germline, CDR1 is SGHTA and CDR2 FQGNSA. CDR3 in DNA: TGTGCCAGCAGCCTGCAGGTCCGGTCTGAAGCTTTCTTT. It is translated as CASSLQVRSEAFF.

This clone was seen only a few times. The chain joins TRBV11-2 to TRBJ1-1; perhaps TRBD1 as D (5 bases). Per germline, CDR1 SGHAT and CDR2 FQNNGV. CDR3 length equals 15 residues. V lost 0 bases and J 6 bases, leaving 14 bases between the germline ends. The CDR3 here is CASSLEGLGTSEAFF. The DNA of the CDR3 is TGTGCCAGCAGCTTAGAGGGTTTAGGGACTTCTGAAGCTTTCTTT.

This clone was seen a handful of times. The gene calls are TRBV7-8 and TRBJ2-7; a possible D gene is TRBD2 (5 bases). Between the trimmed V and J ends, which lost 4 bases and 0 bases, there was a span of 16 bases. The CDR3 is 16 residues long. CDR1 is SGHVS and CDR2 is FQNEAQ in the germline V gene. The CDR3 nucleotides are TGTGCCAGCAGCTCGCAGGCGGGCCTTAGCTCCTACGAGCAGTACTTC. It encodes CASSSQAGLSSYEQYF.

This clone was counted a few times. This CDR3 reads CAWSSSGTEAFF. CDR3 in DNA: TGTGCCTGGAGTAGCTCGGGCACTGAAGCTTTCTTT. The V call is TRBV30, the J call TRBJ1-1; D is unresolved. V gave up 2 bases and J gave up 4 bases, with 8 bases separating them. The germline gives CDR1 GTSNPN, CDR2 SVGIG (reference sequence). There are 12 residues in the CDR3. Based on the CDR3 plus reference TRBV30 and TRBJ1-1, the full variable domain is SQTIHQWPATLVQPVGSPLSLECTVEGTSNPNLYWYRQAAGRGLQLLFYSVGIGQISSEVPQNLSASRPQDRQFILSSKKLLLSDSGFYLCAWSSSGTEAFFGQGTRLTVV.

The rearrangement joins TRBV2 to TRBJ2-7, with 10 positions matching TRBD1. Germline assignment: CDR1 SNHLY and CDR2 FYNNEI. With 5 bases clipped from V and 4 bases from J, the junction kept 8 bases outside the gene matches. The CDR3 contains 15 residues. The CDR3 protein is CASSIPDRGVYEQYF. CDR3 nucleotides: TGTGCCAGCAGTATTCCGGACAGGGGGGTGTACGAGCAGTACTTC. The full variable domain, its missing parts supplied by reference TRBV2 and TRBJ2-7, is EPEVTQTPSHQVTQMGQEVILRCVPISNHLYFYWYRQILGQKVEFLVSFYNNEISEKSEIFDDQFSVERPDGSNFTLKIRSTKLEDSAMYFCASSIPDRGVYEQYFGPGTRLTVT.

This chain uses TRBV6-5 with TRBJ1-1; 9 nucleotides align to TRBD1. The CDR3 contains 14 residues. From germline, CDR1 is MNHEY and CDR2 SVGAGI. After removal of 7 bases from V and 4 bases from J, the junction contained 7 bases not matched to a gene. DNA of the CDR3: TGTGCCAGCACCGAGGACAGGGGCTCCACTGAAGCTTTCTTT. Translating gives CASTEDRGSTEAFF.

The chain combines TRBV6-5 with TRBJ2-2, with a weak D call TRBD1 (5 bases). Germline V gene sequence: CDR1 MNHEY, CDR2 SVGAGI. The CDR3 sequence is 14 residues long. Trimming removed 5 bases from V and 7 bases from J, with 14 bases in between. The CDR3 protein is CASSEVRRGGELFF. The DNA of the CDR3 is TGTGCCAGCAGTGAAGTTCGAAGGGGCGGGGAGCTGTTTTTT.